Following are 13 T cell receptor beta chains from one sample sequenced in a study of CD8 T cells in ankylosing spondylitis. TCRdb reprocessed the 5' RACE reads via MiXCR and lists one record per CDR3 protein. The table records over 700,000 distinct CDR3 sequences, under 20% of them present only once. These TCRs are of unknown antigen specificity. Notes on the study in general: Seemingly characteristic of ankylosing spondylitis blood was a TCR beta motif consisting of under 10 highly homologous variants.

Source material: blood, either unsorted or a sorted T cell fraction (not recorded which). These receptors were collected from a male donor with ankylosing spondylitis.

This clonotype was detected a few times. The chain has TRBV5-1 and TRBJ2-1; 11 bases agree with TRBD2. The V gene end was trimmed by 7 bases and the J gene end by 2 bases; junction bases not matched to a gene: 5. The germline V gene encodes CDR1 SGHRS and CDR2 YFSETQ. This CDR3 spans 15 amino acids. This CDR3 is CASGLAGNTYNEQFF. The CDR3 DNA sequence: TGCGCCAGCGGACTAGCGGGTAATACCTACAATGAGCAGTTCTTC.

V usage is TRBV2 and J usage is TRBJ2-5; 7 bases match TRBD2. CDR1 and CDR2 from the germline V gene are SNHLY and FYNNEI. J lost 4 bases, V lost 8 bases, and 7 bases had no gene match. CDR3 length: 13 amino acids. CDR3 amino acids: CASYLAVGETQYF. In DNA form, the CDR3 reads TGTGCCAGCTACCTAGCGGTTGGAGAGACCCAGTACTTC.

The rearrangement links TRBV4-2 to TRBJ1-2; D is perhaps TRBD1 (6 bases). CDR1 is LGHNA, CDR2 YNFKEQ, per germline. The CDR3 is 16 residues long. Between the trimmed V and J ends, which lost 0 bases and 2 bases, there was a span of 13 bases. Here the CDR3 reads CASSQEGYGQNYGYTF. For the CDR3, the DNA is TGTGCCAGCAGCCAAGAGGGTTATGGACAGAACTATGGCTACACCTTC.

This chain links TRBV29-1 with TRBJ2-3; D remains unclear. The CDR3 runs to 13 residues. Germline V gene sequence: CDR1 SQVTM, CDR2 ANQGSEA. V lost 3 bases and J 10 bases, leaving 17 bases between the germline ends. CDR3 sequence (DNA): TGCAGCGTTGAGGACGAGAGTGACCGAGCGCAGTATTTT. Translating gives CSVEDESDRAQYF.

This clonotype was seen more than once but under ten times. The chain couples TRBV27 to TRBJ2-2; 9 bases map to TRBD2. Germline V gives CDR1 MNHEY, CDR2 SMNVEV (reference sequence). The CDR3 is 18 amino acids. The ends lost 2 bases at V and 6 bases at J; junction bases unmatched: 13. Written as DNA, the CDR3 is TGTGCCAGCAGTTTAGAATTTTCGGCGGGAGGGGGATCCGGGGAGCTGTTTTTT. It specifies CASSLEFSAGGGSGELFF.

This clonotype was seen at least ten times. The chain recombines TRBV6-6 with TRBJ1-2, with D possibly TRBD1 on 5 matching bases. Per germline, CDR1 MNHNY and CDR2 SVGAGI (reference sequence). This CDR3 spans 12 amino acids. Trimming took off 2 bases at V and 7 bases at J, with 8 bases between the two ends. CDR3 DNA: TGTGCCAGCAGTTACGGGACTGGTGGCTACACCTTC. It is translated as CASSYGTGGYTF.

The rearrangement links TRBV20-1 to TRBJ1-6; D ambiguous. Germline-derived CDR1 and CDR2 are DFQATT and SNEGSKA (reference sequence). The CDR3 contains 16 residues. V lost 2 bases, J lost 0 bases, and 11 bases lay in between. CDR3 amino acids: CSARLAGSSYNSPLHF. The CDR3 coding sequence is TGCAGTGCTAGACTGGCGGGAAGCTCCTATAATTCACCCCTCCACTTT.

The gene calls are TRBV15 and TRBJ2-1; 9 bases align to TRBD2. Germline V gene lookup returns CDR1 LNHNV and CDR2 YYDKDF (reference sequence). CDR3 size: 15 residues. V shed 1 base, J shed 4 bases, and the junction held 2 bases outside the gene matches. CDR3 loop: CATSRGLAVYNEQFF. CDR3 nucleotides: TGTGCCACCAGCAGAGGACTAGCGGTATACAATGAGCAGTTCTTC.

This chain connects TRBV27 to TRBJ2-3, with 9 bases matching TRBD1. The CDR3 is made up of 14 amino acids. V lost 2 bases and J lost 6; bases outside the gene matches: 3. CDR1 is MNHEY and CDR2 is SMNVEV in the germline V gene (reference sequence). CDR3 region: CASSLRTGEDTQYF. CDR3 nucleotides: TGTGCCAGCAGTTTAAGGACAGGGGAGGATACGCAGTATTTT.

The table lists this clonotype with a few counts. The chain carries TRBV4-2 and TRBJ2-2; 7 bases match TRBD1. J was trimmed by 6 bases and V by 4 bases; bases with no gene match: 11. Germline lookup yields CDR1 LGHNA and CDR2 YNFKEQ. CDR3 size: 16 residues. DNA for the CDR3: TGTGCCAGCAGCCCTGATATAGGGGGCCACGCCGGGGAGCTGTTTTTT. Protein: CASSPDIGGHAGELFF.

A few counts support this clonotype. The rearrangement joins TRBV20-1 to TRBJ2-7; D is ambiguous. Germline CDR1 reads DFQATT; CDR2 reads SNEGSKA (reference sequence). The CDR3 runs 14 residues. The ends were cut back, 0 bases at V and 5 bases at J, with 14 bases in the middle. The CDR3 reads CSARDWGSQDEQYF. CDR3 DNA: TGCAGTGCTAGAGATTGGGGATCCCAGGACGAGCAGTACTTC.

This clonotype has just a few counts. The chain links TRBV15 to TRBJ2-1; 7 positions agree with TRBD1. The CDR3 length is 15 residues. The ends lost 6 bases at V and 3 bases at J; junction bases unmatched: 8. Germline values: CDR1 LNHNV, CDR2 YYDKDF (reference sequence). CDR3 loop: CATRTRQGVYNEQFF. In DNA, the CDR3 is TGTGCCACCAGAACGAGACAGGGAGTCTACAATGAGCAGTTCTTC.

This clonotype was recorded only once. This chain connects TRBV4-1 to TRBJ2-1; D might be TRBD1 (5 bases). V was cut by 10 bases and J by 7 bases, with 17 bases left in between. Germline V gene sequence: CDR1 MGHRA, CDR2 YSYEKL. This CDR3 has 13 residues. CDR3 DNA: TGCGCCACCTCCTGGGGCAGGGTAAATGAGCAGTTCTTC. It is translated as CATSWGRVNEQFF.